The 26 T cell receptor beta chains below were found in one sample sequenced in a study of T cells in Graves' hyperthyroidism and ophthalmopathy. RNA transcripts were the template for amplifying TCR beta CDR3 regions. HTBI primers drove first-round RT-PCR of the TCR CDR3. TCRdb redid the calling of the multiplex PCR reads with MiXCR, one entry per CDR3 protein. This repertoire shows around 620,000 distinct CDR3 sequences, 40% to 55% found once; its top ten account for roughly 19%. Specimen: peripheral blood or thyroid tissue (not recorded which). These receptors originate from an adult woman with Graves' disease, either hyperthyroidism or ophthalmopathy (not recorded which).

The table lists this clonotype with many counts. The CDR3 region has the DNA TGCGCCAGCAGCCCGGGACTCTACTTATCTGAAGCTTTCTTT. Translated: CASSPGLYLSEAFF. V usage is TRBV4-1 and J usage is TRBJ1-1; D might be TRBD1 (5 bases). Germline loops: CDR1 MGHRA, CDR2 YSYEKL. Trimming cost V 4 bases and J 6 bases, with 15 bases left between them. This CDR3 contains 14 residues.

The chain joins TRBV6-5 to TRBJ2-7, with 9 bases lining up with TRBD1. V lost 2 bases and J lost 7; bases outside the gene matches: 9. Germline CDR1 and CDR2: MNHEY and SVGAGI. The CDR3 extends over 15 amino acids. The DNA of the CDR3 is TGTGCCAGCAGTTACGGGGGACAGGGCTCCAGTGAGCAGTACTTC. Encoded protein: CASSYGGQGSSEQYF.

This clonotype was recorded only once. The genes are TRBV7-9 and TRBJ2-5, with D tentatively TRBD2 (5 bases). Germline assignment: CDR1 SEHNR and CDR2 FQNEAQ (reference sequence). V lost 1 base and J lost 5, with 26 bases in between. The CDR3 runs 19 residues. CDR3 sequence (DNA): TGTGCCAGCAGCTTAGGCAGTAGAAAGACGGACTTCGACGGTGAGACCCAGTACTTC. As protein: CASSLGSRKTDFDGETQYF.

V gene TRBV7-2 combines with J gene TRBJ1-1, with TRBD1 as a possible D gene (5 bases). Germline loops: CDR1 SGHTA, CDR2 FQGNSA. CDR3 length: 15 amino acids. V was shortened by 1 base and J by 5 bases, with 14 bases between the two germline ends. In nucleotides, the CDR3 is TGTGCCAGCAGCTTAGATAGGGGTTCTTGGACTGAAGCTTTCTTT. Translated: CASSLDRGSWTEAFF.

At least ten counts were recorded for this clonotype. V gene TRBV20-1 combines with J gene TRBJ1-2, with a weak D call TRBD1 (5 bases). Germline lookup yields CDR1 DFQATT and CDR2 SNEGSKA (reference sequence). The CDR3 is made up of 13 amino acids. V gave up 5 bases and J gave up 10 bases, with 20 bases separating them. In nucleotides, the CDR3 is TGCAGTGCTGATAGATCAGGACACCTAACCTACACCTTC. Its protein product is CSADRSGHLTYTF.

As concerns this clonotype: Because the CDR3 is missing its conserved closing phenylalanine or tryptophan, this is likely a read error. The limits of the CDR3 on the DNA are not certain, so only TCRdb's listed CDR3 is given. V and J are TRBV20-1 and TRBJ2-5; the table names TRBD2, a call not compared with the DNA. Germline lookup yields CDR1 DFQATT and CDR2 SNEGSKA (reference sequence). The CDR3 contains 8 residues when both ends are counted. CDR3: CSARALAG.

This clonotype occurred a few times. The CDR3 protein is CASSLLGDRNTEAFF. The CDR3 nucleotides read TGCGCCAGCAGCTTGTTAGGGGACAGGAACACTGAAGCTTTCTTT. The genes are TRBV5-1 and TRBJ1-1; TRBD1 matches at 7 bases. The length of the CDR3 is 15 residues. Germline V gives CDR1 SGHRS, CDR2 YFSETQ. Unmatched junction bases numbered 4, after V lost 1 base and J lost 1 base.

This sequence joins TRBV5-1 and TRBJ2-7; the match to TRBD1 covers 9 bases. With 0 bases clipped from V and 4 bases from J, the junction kept 8 bases outside the gene matches. Germline assignment: CDR1 SGHRS and CDR2 YFSETQ. The CDR3 spans 16 residues. CDR3 bases: TGCGCCAGCAGCTTGGTTGAACAGGGGGCGAAGTACGAGCAGTACTTC. Amino acids: CASSLVEQGAKYEQYF.

This clonotype was observed many times. The chain employs TRBV10-3 and TRBJ2-7; D is perhaps TRBD1 (6 bases). Germline V gives CDR1 ENHRY, CDR2 SYGVKD. There are 12 residues in the CDR3. V was cut by 6 bases and J by 3 bases, with 9 bases left in between. The CDR3 nucleotides are TGTGCCATCAGAGGGACACGCTACGAGCAGTACTTC. It yields the protein CAIRGTRYEQYF.

This clonotype was counted a few times. J is TRBJ2-7 and V is TRBV7-6; 7 bases agree with TRBD1. The CDR3 loop spans 13 amino acids. Germline CDR1 SGHVS, CDR2 FNYEAQ. With V trimmed by 4 bases and J by 5 bases, 5 bases remained unmatched. CDR3: CASSSRQGNEQYF. The CDR3 coding sequence is TGTGCCAGCAGCTCCCGACAGGGCAACGAGCAGTACTTC.

This clonotype was recorded at least ten times. V usage is TRBV10-3 and J usage is TRBJ2-6; D uncertain. V was cut by 6 bases and J by 0 bases, with 9 bases left in between. The germline CDR1 and CDR2 sequences are ENHRY and SYGVKD. The CDR3 has 15 residues. The CDR3 nucleotides read TGTGCCATCAGGGTTGCAGCCTCTGGGGCCAACGTCCTGACTTTC. Translated: CAIRVAASGANVLTF.

This clonotype was picked up many times. DNA for the CDR3: TGTGCCAGCAGCCAAGAGAGACTAGCCCGGGAGACCCAGTACTTC. Translation: CASSQERLARETQYF. The V call is TRBV3-1, the J call TRBJ2-5; 7 nucleotides match TRBD2. The CDR3 spans 15 residues. CDR1 LGHDT and CDR2 YNNKEL come from the germline V gene (reference sequence). J lost 5 bases, V lost 0 bases, and 6 bases had no gene match.

This chain joins TRBV25-1 and TRBJ1-4; possibly TRBD1 for D (5 bases). The CDR3 extends over 14 amino acids. Germline V lookup: CDR1 MGHDK, CDR2 SYGVNS. Here the CDR3 reads CAARDSATNEKLFF. For the CDR3, the DNA is TGTGCTGCTCGTGACAGTGCAACTAATGAAAAACTGTTTTTT. The whole variable domain, filled in from reference TRBV25-1 and TRBJ1-4, reads EADIYQTPRYLVIGTGKKITLECSQTMGHDKMYWYQQDPGMELHLIHYSYGVNSTEKGDLSSESTVSRIRTEHFPLTLESARPSHTSQYLCAARDSATNEKLFFGSGTQLSVL.

This clonotype was seen once. This sequence joins TRBV7-2 and TRBJ2-5, with D perhaps matching TRBD1 (6 bases). The CDR3 consists of 13 residues. V was cut by 4 bases and J by 7 bases, with 13 bases left in between. Germline CDR1 SGHTA, CDR2 FQGNSA. Written as DNA, the CDR3 is TGTGCCAGCAGCTCCAGGGGTTTGGGGACCCAGTACTTC. Protein product: CASSSRGLGTQYF. Combining the CDR3 with reference TRBV7-2 and TRBJ2-5 gives the whole variable domain GAGVSQSPSNKVTEKGKDVELRCDPISGHTALYWYRQSLGQGLEFLIYFQGNSAPDKSGLPSDRFSAERTGGSVSTLTIQRTQQEDSAVYLCASSSRGLGTQYFGPGTRLLVL.

In regard to this clonotype: The CDR3 end shows no conserved phenylalanine or tryptophan, and so a read error is likely. This rearrangement joins TRBV12-3 or TRBV12-4 to TRBJ1-1, with a possible D match to TRBD1 (5 bases). Trimming stripped 6 bases from V and 2 bases from J, with 10 bases between. The CDR3 has 13 amino acids. The CDR3 bases are TGTGCCAGCAGCATCGACAGTAACACTGAAGCTTTCCTC. It specifies CASSIDSNTEAFL.

The CDR3 spells CSVNEQVNEQFF. DNA for the CDR3: TGCAGCGTTAACGAACAGGTCAATGAGCAGTTCTTC. This chain connects TRBV29-1 to TRBJ2-1; the D gene is possibly TRBD1 (5 bases). The CDR3 covers 12 residues. Germline values: CDR1 SQVTM, CDR2 ANQGSEA. Trimming shortened V by 5 bases and J by 6 bases, and 11 bases separated the two germline ends.

In this sample, this clonotype turned up a few times. V is TRBV6-1 and J is TRBJ2-7, with 7 bases matching TRBD1. This CDR3 is built from 15 residues. V dropped 6 bases and J dropped 6; count of bases not matched to a gene: 14. Germline V lookup: CDR1 MNHNS, CDR2 SASEGT. The CDR3 nucleotides read TGTGCCAGCAGCGCCGCCGGGACAGCCTCCCTCGAGCAGTACTTC. This translates into CASSAAGTASLEQYF.

This clonotype was picked up many times. The rearrangement links TRBV9 to TRBJ2-7; D gene uncertain. Trimming took 4 bases from V and 6 from J, leaving 14 bases between them. Looked up from germline, CDR1 is SGDLS and CDR2 is YYNGEE. The CDR3 runs to 13 residues. CDR3 residues: CASSPPSRGEQYF. The CDR3 DNA sequence: TGTGCCAGCAGCCCCCCGTCCCGAGGCGAGCAGTACTTC.

Ten or more counts support this clonotype. J is TRBJ2-7 and V is TRBV2; 9 positions match TRBD2. After removal of 8 bases from V and 7 bases from J, the junction contained 3 bases not matched to a gene. The CDR3 consists of 11 residues. The germline gives CDR1 SNHLY, CDR2 FYNNEI. The CDR3 sequence is CASQLAGEQYF. CDR3 bases: TGTGCCAGCCAGCTAGCGGGAGAGCAGTACTTC.

This clonotype was picked up many times. The gene calls are TRBV10-3 and TRBJ1-3, with D perhaps TRBD1 (6 bases). The germline V gene encodes CDR1 ENHRY and CDR2 SYGVKD. Between the trimmed V and J ends, which lost 6 bases and 3 bases, there was a span of 9 bases. This CDR3 region has 13 residues. DNA of the CDR3: TGTGCCATCAGCCGGGACATTGGAAACACCATATATTTT. Its translation is CAISRDIGNTIYF.

In its sample, this clonotype was seen many times. The chain employs TRBV15 and TRBJ1-4; TRBD1 might be the D (6 bases). This CDR3 spans 14 amino acids. Germline V gene lookup returns CDR1 LNHNV and CDR2 YYDKDF (reference sequence). With 3 bases removed from V and 8 bases from J, the gap between germline ends came to 13 bases. The CDR3 loop is CATSSLMGAEKLFF. CDR3 DNA sequence: TGTGCCACCAGCAGCCTCATGGGGGCGGAAAAACTGTTTTTT. Full variable domain (rest looked up from reference TRBV15 and TRBJ1-4): DAMVIQNPRYQVTQFGKPVTLSCSQTLNHNVMYWYQQKSSQAPKLLFHYYDKDFNNEADTPDNFQSRRPNTSFCFLDIRSPGLGDTAMYLCATSSLMGAEKLFFGSGTQLSVL.

This clonotype has ten or more counts. The chain couples TRBV4-1 to TRBJ1-5; 7 nucleotides agree with TRBD1. The junction had 8 bases not matched to a gene; V was cut back by 0 bases and J by 6 bases. The CDR3 covers 16 residues. Germline assignment: CDR1 MGHRA and CDR2 YSYEKL. DNA of the CDR3: TGCGCCAGCAGCCAAGAAGGTTCGGCAGGGGGTCAGCCCCAGCATTTT. Protein sequence: CASSQEGSAGGQPQHF.

The CDR3 DNA follows: TGTGCCAGTAGTATAAGTTTCGGGGCCAACGTCCTGACTTTC. Residues: CASSISFGANVLTF. The V and J genes are TRBV19 and TRBJ2-6, with no clear D. The V gene lost 2 bases and the J gene lost 4 bases, with 6 bases spanning the gap. This CDR3 region has 14 residues. Germline loops: CDR1 LNHDA, CDR2 SQIVND (reference sequence).

CDR3 protein: CASSFGRGHTNEKLFF. The CDR3 DNA follows: TGTGCCAGCAGCTTCGGCAGGGGGCATACTAATGAAAAACTGTTTTTT. The rearrangement uses TRBV11-2 and TRBJ1-4; 8 bases agree with TRBD1. The CDR3 runs to 16 residues. From germline, CDR1 is SGHAT and CDR2 FQNNGV. V shed 3 bases and J 2 bases; nucleotides not matched to a gene: 5. Complete variable domain (other parts from reference TRBV11-2 and TRBJ1-4): EAGVAQSPRYKIIEKRQSVAFWCNPISGHATLYWYQQILGQGPKLLIQFQNNGVVDDSQLPKDRFSAERLKGVDSTLKIQPAKLEDSAVYLCASSFGRGHTNEKLFFGSGTQLSVL.

The chain's CDR3 is CASSAFRDRVRLSVYEQYF. In DNA form, the CDR3 reads TGTGCCAGTAGTGCCTTCCGTGACAGGGTACGTCTATCGGTCTACGAGCAGTACTTC. This chain joins TRBV19 and TRBJ2-7, with 7 bases identical to TRBD1. Trimming removed 5 bases from V and 3 bases from J; junction bases left unmatched: 22. The CDR3 runs 19 residues. CDR1 LNHDA and CDR2 SQIVND come from the germline V gene (reference sequence).

The chain joins TRBV12-3 or TRBV12-4 to TRBJ1-4, with TRBD1 matching over 9 bases. The V and J ends lost 6 bases and 7 bases, in that order; junction bases with no gene match: 9. The length of the CDR3 is 15 residues. The chain's CDR3 is CASRTTGGAPEKLFF. CDR3 bases: TGTGCCAGCAGGACAACAGGGGGCGCGCCTGAAAAACTGTTTTTT.